This T cell receptor (beta chain) was obtained from a study of T cells in localized non-small cell lung cancer. Germline values: CDR1 KGHSH, CDR2 LQKENI. V lost 5 bases and J lost 5, with 13 bases in between. The CDR3 covers 13 residues. A note on this clone: Its antigen is still unknown.

Study-wide findings and caveats: Turning up in adjacent lung were a median 57 of the top 100 tumor clones. Prolonged overall survival went with higher T cell density in the blood. Tumor showed lower T cell clonality than uninvolved adjacent lung, where it was highest. Analysis by sequencing included only one tumor region, so heterogeneity remains possible.

The protocol was immunoSEQ multiplex PCR, while the TCRdb copy is restricted to in-frame clones and leaves out a portion. The sample consists of tens of thousands of clones, around nine tenths of them appearing once. V usage is TRBV18 and J usage is TRBJ2-7; D may correspond to TRBD1 or TRBD2 (5 bases each). The origin of this receptor is a female donor older than 55 with stage I squamous cell lung carcinoma. Source: peripheral blood, taken before any cancer treatment. In nucleotides, the CDR3 is TGTGCCAGCTCATTCCGGGACCCAGACGAGCAGTACTTC. It encodes CASSFRDPDEQYF.